These 9 T cell receptor beta chains came from one sample sequenced in a study of long-term antiretroviral therapy in people with HIV. Sequencing used immunoSEQ v3.0 at survey level. Libraries were prepared by immunoSEQ multiplex PCR; TCRdb keeps only in-frame clonotypes and omits some of them. Among fewer than 20,000 clones listed, around four fifths were seen once. The starting material was unsorted PBMCs, obtained 0.3 years after starting antiretroviral therapy. These receptors were taken from a woman in her 50s with HIV.

This clone has just one count. J is TRBJ1-4 and V is TRBV7-9; TRBD1 might be the D (6 bases). CDR3 length equals 17 residues. The ends were cut back, 2 bases at V and 8 bases at J, with 21 bases in the middle. Germline CDR1 SEHNR, CDR2 FQNEAQ (reference sequence). The CDR3 is CASSLRGGAGPEEKLFF. The DNA of the CDR3 is TGTGCCAGCAGCTTAAGGGGGGGGGCAGGCCCCGAAGAAAAACTGTTTTTT.

The chain employs TRBV27 and TRBJ1-3; the D is unclear. V was cut by 3 bases and J by 2 bases, with 8 bases left in between. The CDR3 has 14 amino acids. In germline, CDR1 is MNHEY, CDR2 SMNVEV (reference sequence). CDR3 region: CASSFSGPGNTIYF. In nucleotides, the CDR3 is TGTGCCAGCAGTTTCTCAGGACCTGGAAACACCATATATTTT.

The rearrangement uses TRBV9 and TRBJ2-3; D may be TRBD2 (5 bases). The CDR3 contains 17 residues. The germline V gene has CDR1 SGDLS and CDR2 YYNGEE. V lost 0 bases and J lost 4, with 18 bases in between. The CDR3 here is CASSVGARGSDADTQYF. CDR3 nucleotide sequence: TGTGCCAGCAGCGTAGGTGCTCGAGGGAGTGACGCAGATACGCAGTATTTT.

The rearrangement uses TRBV5-1 and TRBJ2-1; D call uncertain. The CDR3 is 12 residues long. Trimming left V 6 bases short and J 7 bases short, with 11 bases between. Looked up from germline, CDR1 is SGHRS and CDR2 is YFSETQ. CDR3 loop: CASKIATNEQFF. The DNA of the CDR3 is TGCGCCAGCAAAATAGCAACGAATGAGCAGTTCTTC.

This clone was detected once. The gene calls are TRBV2 and TRBJ2-3; 9 bases map to TRBD2. The CDR3 is 16 residues long. V dropped 2 bases and J dropped 6; count of bases not matched to a gene: 9. CDR1 is SNHLY, CDR2 FYNNEI, per germline. CDR3 amino acids: CASSEIISGGTDTQYF. The CDR3 DNA follows: TGTGCCAGCAGTGAAATTATCAGCGGGGGGACGGATACGCAGTATTTT.

The DNA for the CDR3 is TGCGCCAGCAGTCGGGACAGCCCGAACACTGAAGCTTTCTTT. This translates into CASSRDSPNTEAFF. This chain uses TRBV10-2 with TRBJ1-1; TRBD1 matches at 7 bases. Trimming at V came to 5 bases and at J to 1 base, leaving 4 bases not matched to a gene. CDR3 length: 14 residues. The V gene's germline CDR1 is WSHSY and CDR2 SAAADI.

This chain joins TRBV11-2 and TRBJ2-5, with TRBD2 matching 11 bases. This CDR3 is built from 16 residues. Germline lookup yields CDR1 SGHAT and CDR2 FQNNGV. The V gene end was trimmed by 4 bases and the J gene end by 1 base; junction bases not matched to a gene: 5. The CDR3 region has the DNA TGTGCCAGCAGCTCTCCTAGCGGGGGGATCCAAGAGACCCAGTACTTC. Protein sequence: CASSSPSGGIQETQYF.

This rearrangement joins TRBV7-9 to TRBJ2-5; 13 bases are shared with TRBD2. Germline V lookup: CDR1 SEHNR, CDR2 FQNEAQ (reference sequence). The trim removed 2 bases at V and 3 bases at J, leaving 3 bases unmatched. There are 16 residues in the CDR3. CDR3 in amino acids: CASSLTGTSGEETQYF. CDR3 nucleotides: TGTGCCAGCAGCTTAACAGGGACTAGCGGGGAAGAGACCCAGTACTTC. The full variable domain, in which reference TRBV7-9 and TRBJ2-5 provide the parts outside the CDR3, is DTGVSQNPRHKITKRGQNVTFRCDPISEHNRLYWYRQTLGQGPEFLTYFQNEAQLEKSRLLSDRFSAERPKGSFSTLEIQRTEQGDSAMYLCASSLTGTSGEETQYFGPGTRLLVL.

This clone was counted once. The chain combines TRBV5-6 with TRBJ1-5; D is unclear. The CDR3 runs 17 residues. The V end lost 3 bases, the J end lost 3 bases, and 19 bases lay between the germline ends. Per the germline V gene, CDR1 is SGHDT and CDR2 is YYEEEE. The CDR3 DNA reads TGTGCCAGCAGCTCGGCGGGTAGCCCTAGACCCAATCAGCCCCAGCATTTT. Translating gives CASSSAGSPRPNQPQHF.